A selection of T cell receptor beta chains follows, all from one sample in a study of cytomegalovirus exposure and HLA in healthy donors. The assay was immunoSEQ multiplex PCR, and TCRdb's table has in-frame clones only and misses some. The sample lists about 77,000 clones; 70% to 85% were seen once. Sequenced sample: PBMCs. The receptors come from a woman between 35 and 50 years old in good health and CMV-seronegative. Each CDR3 is given with its conserved first and last residue. The D gene is left open where the match is weak. Size is stated for part of the rows, as once, few or many counts, or as a class when the clone is expanded.

size: once
V: TRBV5-1
J: TRBJ1-5
D: TRBD1
DNA: TGCGCCAGCAGCTTGGATGGGACCGACAGGGGATCGGGGAATCAGCCCCAGCATTTT
CDR3: CASSLDGTDRGSGNQPQHF

size: NA
V: TRBV5-6
J: TRBJ2-1
D: TRBD1
DNA: TGTGCCAGCAGATTTCAGGGGGCCTCCTACAATGAGCAGTTCTTC
CDR3: CASRFQGASYNEQFF

size: NA
V: TRBV9
J: TRBJ1-4
D: NA
DNA: TGTGCCAGCAGCGTAACGGGGGAAGGTGAAAAACTGTTTTTT
CDR3: CASSVTGEGEKLFF

size: NA
V: TRBV6-6
J: TRBJ1-2
D: NA
DNA: TGTGCCAGCAGTTTTCCAGGGGATCTTAACTATGGCTACACCTTC
CDR3: CASSFPGDLNYGYTF

size: NA
V: TRBV30
J: TRBJ2-6
D: NA
DNA: TGTGCCCAGACTTACTCTGGGGCCAACGTCCTGACTTTC
CDR3: CAQTYSGANVLTF

size: NA
V: TRBV5-1
J: TRBJ2-6
D: NA
DNA: TGCGCCAGCAGCTTGGGACTCTCTGGGGCCAACGTCCTGACTTTC
CDR3: CASSLGLSGANVLTF

size: NA
V: TRBV19
J: TRBJ2-1
D: NA
DNA: TGTGCCAGTAGTATCGGGAGTCTATACAATGAGCAGTTCTTC
CDR3: CASSIGSLYNEQFF

size: NA
V: TRBV5-4
J: TRBJ2-7
D: NA
DNA: TGTGCCAGCAGCTTGGGGTCTAGCAACTCCTACGAGCAGTACTTC
CDR3: CASSLGSSNSYEQYF

size: NA
V: TRBV11-2
J: TRBJ2-7
D: NA
DNA: TGTGCCAGCAGCTCCTTAGCGGAGGGGGCCTTAGAGCAGTACTTC
CDR3: CASSSLAEGALEQYF

size: NA
V: TRBV10-2
J: TRBJ1-1
D: NA
DNA: TGCGCCAGCATAAGGCAGGGAGGTTCTATTGAAGCTTTCTTT
CDR3: CASIRQGGSIEAFF

size: once
V: TRBV6-5
J: TRBJ2-1
D: NA
DNA: TGTGCCAGCAGGAGGGGGTCGACGGTTGATGAGCAGTTCTTC
CDR3: CASRRGSTVDEQFF

size: NA
V: TRBV28
J: TRBJ2-7
D: TRBD1
DNA: TGTGCCAGCAGACTAGGACAGGGGAGCTCCTACGAGCAGTACTTC
CDR3: CASRLGQGSSYEQYF

size: once
V: TRBV7-9
J: TRBJ2-7
D: NA
DNA: TGTGCCAGCAGCTTAGGTAGAAACGAGCAGTACTTC
CDR3: CASSLGRNEQYF